The sequence of this T cell receptor beta chain was determined in a study of blood T cell repertoires in COVID-19. The overall study: Material from acute and convalescent COVID-19 was sourced from the United States, Italy and Spain. PBMCs, B-cell-depleted T cells, or T cells were the source of the cDNA or gDNA that made up the material.

Study processing details: Quantification of nucleated cells was approximated via reference gene primer amplification. The data were produced by immunoSEQ multiplex PCR, yet TCRdb's version contains in-frame clones alone and is incomplete. The DNA gave D and trimming, while V, J and clone size come from that table. The data show under 200,000 clones, approximately 87% seen once. This study enrolled people aged roughly 18 to 89 from around 26 US geographic areas. The ends were cut back, 4 bases at V and 4 bases at J, with 14 bases in the middle. This CDR3 has 14 residues. In germline, CDR1 is SGHNT, CDR2 YYREEE (reference sequence).

The specimen sequenced was PBMCs or T cells enriched from blood (not recorded which). This clonotype originated in a woman between 50 and 59 years old who had recovered from COVID-19. The chain employs TRBV5-4 and TRBJ2-5; weak D call: TRBD2 (7 bases). The chain's CDR3 is CASSPQGGAETQYF. As DNA, the CDR3 is TGTGCCAGCAGCCCACAGGGAGGGGCAGAGACCCAGTACTTC.